This TCR beta chain derives from a study of T-cell memory formation after mild COVID-19. This clonotype turned up a few times. Trimming shortened V by 5 bases and J by 9 bases, and 16 bases separated the two germline ends. Per the germline V gene, CDR1 is SGHAT and CDR2 is FQNNGV. The CDR3 spans 13 residues. TCRdb processed the 5' RACE reads anew with MiXCR; each CDR3 protein has one entry. The table shows around 250,000 distinct CDR3 sequences, with 15% to 20% occurring only once. Sequencing was done on a sample of PBMCs or a T cell subset sorted from them (not recorded which). The V and J genes are TRBV11-2 and TRBJ1-1, with D tentatively TRBD1 (5 bases). The clonotype comes from a man between 18 and 35 years old who had mild COVID-19 (a few samples of this study predate the infection). Cell type and time point are not known. The CDR3 region has the DNA TGTGCCAGCAGCCTTCCAGGGAGAGTCCAAGCTTTCTTT. It is translated as CASSLPGRVQAFF.